Below are 6 T cell receptor beta chains sequenced from a single sample in a study of T cells after yellow fever vaccination. TCRdb re-called the 5' RACE reads through MiXCR, storing one row per CDR3 protein. The sample lists approximately 350,000 distinct CDR3 sequences, around a tenth occurring once. This specimen was PBMCs, taken on the day of the first yellow fever vaccination. Receptors originate from a man between 18 and 29 years old who received the YFV17D yellow fever vaccine.

Comments on this clonotype: At one of its ends the junction is not consistent with the germline gene, which may arise from a read error. The chain links TRBV12-3 or TRBV12-4 to TRBJ1-1, with 12 bases fitting TRBD1. This CDR3 is 13 amino acids long. Here the CDR3 reads CTSSPGQGAGTFF. As DNA, the CDR3 is TGTACCAGCAGCCCGGGACAGGGGGCTGGGACTTTCTTT.

The gene calls are TRBV9 and TRBJ1-5; no reliable D call. V was trimmed by 7 bases and J by 9 bases, leaving 20 bases between them. The CDR3 is made up of 14 amino acids. Germline V gives CDR1 SGDLS, CDR2 YYNGEE. The CDR3 here is CASPQVGVHTPQHF. The DNA of the CDR3 is TGTGCCAGCCCCCAGGTTGGGGTTCATACGCCCCAGCATTTT. Full variable domain (rest looked up from reference TRBV9 and TRBJ1-5): DSGVTQTPKHLITATGQRVTLRCSPRSGDLSVYWYQQSLDQGLQFLIQYYNGEERAKGNILERFSAQQFPDLHSELNLSSLELGDSALYFCASPQVGVHTPQHFGDGTRLSIL.

The rearrangement uses TRBV19 and TRBJ1-1; a weak D match, TRBD1 (6 bases). The CDR3 runs 15 residues. V lost 6 bases and J lost 0, with 14 bases in between. CDR1 is LNHDA, CDR2 SQIVND, per germline (reference sequence). The CDR3 coding sequence is TGTGCCAGTAGGATCGACCAGGGGTTGAACACTGAAGCTTTCTTT. It yields the protein CASRIDQGLNTEAFF.

V is TRBV6-2 or TRBV6-3 and J is TRBJ1-1; the match to TRBD1 covers 7 bases. The V gene's germline CDR1 is MNHEY and CDR2 SVGEGT. Trimming took 9 bases from V and 6 from J; bases not matched to a gene: 13. The CDR3 totals 14 residues. CDR3 sequence reads: CASYVRGADSEAFF. The CDR3 DNA is TGTGCCAGTTACGTCAGGGGGGCCGATTCTGAAGCTTTCTTT.

The chain is built from TRBV9 and TRBJ1-5; 7 bases fit TRBD1. Germline trimming cut 2 bases from V and 6 bases from J; bases unmatched to any gene: 5. Germline V lookup: CDR1 SGDLS, CDR2 YYNGEE. The CDR3 covers 14 residues. The CDR3 loop is CASSVTGFGQPQHF. The CDR3, as DNA: TGTGCCAGCAGCGTGACAGGGTTTGGTCAGCCCCAGCATTTT.

V usage is TRBV7-3 and J usage is TRBJ2-6; D is unclear. CDR3 length: 15 residues. CDR1 is SGHTA and CDR2 is FQGTGA in the germline V gene. V lost 4 bases, J lost 3 bases, and 10 bases lay in between. The CDR3 region is CASSSPTGGANVLTF. CDR3 coding DNA: TGTGCCAGCAGCTCTCCCACTGGTGGGGCCAACGTCCTGACTTTC.